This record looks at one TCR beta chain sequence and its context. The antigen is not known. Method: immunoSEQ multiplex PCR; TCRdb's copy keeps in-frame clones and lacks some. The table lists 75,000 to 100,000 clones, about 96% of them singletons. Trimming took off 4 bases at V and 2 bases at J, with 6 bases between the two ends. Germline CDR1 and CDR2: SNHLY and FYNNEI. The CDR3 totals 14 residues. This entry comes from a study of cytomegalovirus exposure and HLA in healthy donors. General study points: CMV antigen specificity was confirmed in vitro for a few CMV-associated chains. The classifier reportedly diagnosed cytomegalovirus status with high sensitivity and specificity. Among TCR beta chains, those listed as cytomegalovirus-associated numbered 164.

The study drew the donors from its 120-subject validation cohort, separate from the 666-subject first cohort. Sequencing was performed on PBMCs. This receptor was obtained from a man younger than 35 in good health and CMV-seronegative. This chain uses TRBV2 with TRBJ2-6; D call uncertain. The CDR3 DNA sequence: TGTGCCAGCAGTGGACATCCTGGGGCCAACGTCCTGACTTTC. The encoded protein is CASSGHPGANVLTF.